Below, 21 T cell receptor beta chains from the same sample are listed, as sequenced in a study of control samples from healthy donors and cancer patients. Profiled with immunoSEQ multiplex PCR; TCRdb holds only in-frame clones, not every one. The repertoire holds 150,000 to 200,000 clones, with 90% to 95% as singletons. Material: PBMCs. These receptors were obtained from a man in his 60s with colorectal cancer.

V gene TRBV6-6 combines with J gene TRBJ2-7; a weak D match, TRBD2 (5 bases). Germline values: CDR1 MNHNY, CDR2 SVGAGI (reference sequence). V lost 4 bases and J 2 bases, leaving 12 bases between the germline ends. The CDR3 totals 14 residues. The CDR3 loop reads CASSFGENPYEQYF. The CDR3 DNA is TGTGCCAGCAGTTTTGGGGAGAACCCCTACGAGCAGTACTTC.

This clone was counted a few times. The rearrangement uses TRBV19 and TRBJ1-2, with 8 positions matching TRBD1. In germline, CDR1 is LNHDA, CDR2 SQIVND (reference sequence). J gave up 0 bases and V 6 bases, and 3 bases lay outside the gene matches. This CDR3 comprises 14 residues. The CDR3 DNA sequence: TGTGCCAGTAGGGACAGGGCCCCTAACTATGGCTACACCTTC. Its translation is CASRDRAPNYGYTF. The full variable domain, in which reference TRBV19 and TRBJ1-2 provide the parts outside the CDR3, is DGGITQSPKYLFRKEGQNVTLSCEQNLNHDAMYWYRQDPGQGLRLIYYSQIVNDFQKGDIAEGYSVSREKKESFPLTVTSAQKNPTAFYLCASRDRAPNYGYTFGSGTRLTVV.

Only one count was recorded for this clone. The V call is TRBV15, the J call TRBJ2-3, with TRBD2 matching 7 bases. This CDR3 has 14 amino acids. Germline-derived CDR1 and CDR2 are LNHNV and YYDKDF (reference sequence). Germline trimming cut 5 bases from V and 5 bases from J; bases unmatched to any gene: 7. CDR3 protein: CATSPKREGDTQYF. DNA of the CDR3: TGTGCCACCAGCCCCAAGAGGGAGGGAGATACGCAGTATTTT.

The chain joins TRBV5-1 to TRBJ2-5; 8 bases fit TRBD1. Germline CDR1 SGHRS, CDR2 YFSETQ. V trimming: 4 bases; J trimming: 5 bases; junction bases outside the gene matches: 10. The CDR3 runs to 15 residues. In DNA, the CDR3 is TGCGCCAGCAGCGCTGGGACAGGCCCTGGGGAGACCCAGTACTTC. Its translation: CASSAGTGPGETQYF. The full variable domain, completed using reference TRBV5-1 and TRBJ2-5, is KAGVTQTPRYLIKTRGQQVTLSCSPISGHRSVSWYQQTPGQGLQFLFEYFSETQRNKGNFPGRFSGRQFSNSRSEMNVSTLELGDSALYLCASSAGTGPGETQYFGPGTRLLVL.

This chain joins TRBV5-4 and TRBJ2-3, with TRBD1 matching over 7 bases. J lost 0 bases, V lost 4 bases, and 8 bases had no gene match. Per the germline V gene, CDR1 is SGHNT and CDR2 is YYREEE (reference sequence). This CDR3 is built from 16 residues. The CDR3 bases are TGTGCCAGCAGCAAGGGACAGAAATTAAGCACAGATACGCAGTATTTT. This gives the protein CASSKGQKLSTDTQYF.

The rearrangement links TRBV11-2 to TRBJ2-5, with 7 bases that match TRBD1. With 6 bases clipped from V and 2 bases from J, the junction kept 0 bases outside the gene matches. The CDR3 consists of 12 residues. Germline loops: CDR1 SGHAT, CDR2 FQNNGV. This chain's CDR3 is CASRGQQETQYF. CDR3 nucleotides: TGTGCCAGCAGGGGACAGCAAGAGACCCAGTACTTC. Full variable domain (outside the CDR3, taken from reference TRBV11-2 and TRBJ2-5): EAGVAQSPRYKIIEKRQSVAFWCNPISGHATLYWYQQILGQGPKLLIQFQNNGVVDDSQLPKDRFSAERLKGVDSTLKIQPAKLEDSAVYLCASRGQQETQYFGPGTRLLVL.

The chain has TRBV3-1 (or the pseudogene TRBV3-2) and TRBJ1-1; D may be TRBD1 (5 bases). The V end was cut by 2 bases, the J end by 10 bases, with 23 bases between. This CDR3 is built from 16 residues. Germline V CDR1 and CDR2: LGHDT, YNNKEL (reference sequence). Here the CDR3 DNA reads TGTGCCAGCAGCCAATCGGCCCCGGGACTCTCCGTAGGAGCTTTCTTT. As protein: CASSQSAPGLSVGAFF.

The CDR3 nucleotides are TGTGCCACCAGTGACCCGGGACAGGGGGCTTCGAGGTGGACTTGGGGTTTCTTT. Translating gives CATSDPGQGASRWTWGFF. This sequence joins TRBV24-1 and TRBJ1-1; 12 nucleotides agree with TRBD1. The CDR3 has 18 amino acids. Germline trimming cut 4 bases from V and 13 bases from J; bases unmatched to any gene: 21. The germline CDR1 and CDR2 sequences are KGHDR and SFDVKD.

J is TRBJ2-7 and V is TRBV3-1 (or the pseudogene TRBV3-2); TRBD1 is a possible D gene (5 bases). The CDR3 sequence is 12 residues long. The germline gives CDR1 LGHDT, CDR2 YNNKEL (reference sequence). V shed 4 bases and J shed 5 bases, with 9 bases lying between them. The CDR3 spells CASSPQGNEQYF. CDR3 in DNA: TGTGCCAGCAGCCCCCAGGGAAACGAGCAGTACTTC.

The chain carries TRBV27 and TRBJ1-1; 9 bases match TRBD1. V gave up 5 bases and J gave up 5 bases; unmatched junction bases: 12. From germline, CDR1 is MNHEY and CDR2 SMNVEV (reference sequence). The CDR3 is 16 residues long. CDR3 coding DNA: TGTGCCAGCAGTCCCGGGGACAGGGTATTAGGGACTGAAGCTTTCTTT. It yields the protein CASSPGDRVLGTEAFF.

The chain has TRBV2 and TRBJ2-7; D is ambiguous. CDR1 and CDR2 from the germline V gene are SNHLY and FYNNEI. The V end was cut by 8 bases, the J end by 3 bases, with 14 bases between. This CDR3 comprises 13 residues. This CDR3 reads CASRGGSRYEQYF. The CDR3 DNA follows: TGTGCCAGCCGCGGCGGCAGCCGCTACGAGCAGTACTTC.

The V call is TRBV6-5, the J call TRBJ2-6; weak D call: TRBD1 (5 bases). V was clipped by 8 bases and J by 0 bases, with 8 bases between them. This CDR3 is 14 amino acids long. Germline assignment: CDR1 MNHEY and CDR2 SVGAGI. The CDR3 sequence is CASQGSSGANVLTF. The CDR3 DNA is TGTGCCAGCCAGGGTAGCTCTGGGGCCAACGTCCTGACTTTC.

The chain joins TRBV19 to TRBJ1-4; D possibly corresponds to TRBD1 (5 bases). Trimming removed 6 bases at V and 8 bases at J, with 16 bases between. The germline V gene encodes CDR1 LNHDA and CDR2 SQIVND (reference sequence). CDR3 length equals 14 residues. The DNA for the CDR3 is TGTGCCAGTAGGCTGACAGTGGGACGGGAAAAACTGTTTTTT. It translates to CASRLTVGREKLFF.

The J gene is TRBJ2-5, the V gene TRBV9, with TRBD2 matching over 8 bases. The V gene's germline CDR1 is SGDLS and CDR2 YYNGEE. The trim removed 0 bases at V and 1 base at J, leaving 8 bases unmatched. The CDR3 totals 17 residues. CDR3 in DNA: TGTGCCAGCAGCGTAGGATATACTAGCGGACTCCAAGAGACCCAGTACTTC. As protein: CASSVGYTSGLQETQYF.

The chain links TRBV27 to TRBJ2-5, with TRBD1 matching over 9 bases. Germline CDR1 reads MNHEY; CDR2 reads SMNVEV (reference sequence). V dropped 1 base and J dropped 5; count of bases not matched to a gene: 5. This CDR3 comprises 15 residues. The CDR3: CASSLLTGGRETQYF. CDR3 in DNA: TGTGCCAGCAGTTTATTAACAGGGGGCAGGGAGACCCAGTACTTC.

V gene TRBV5-1 combines with J gene TRBJ1-2; perhaps TRBD1 as D (5 bases). The germline gives CDR1 SGHRS, CDR2 YFSETQ. The V and J ends lost 6 bases and 4 bases respectively, with 16 bases between them. The CDR3 is 14 amino acids. This CDR3 reads CASTLGAGIYGYTF. The CDR3 coding sequence is TGCGCCAGCACCCTAGGGGCAGGGATCTATGGCTACACCTTC.

The V call is TRBV6-5, the J call TRBJ2-3, with D possibly being TRBD1 or TRBD2 (5 bases each). This CDR3 region has 14 residues. Germline V gives CDR1 MNHEY, CDR2 SVGAGI. V lost 2 bases and J 2 bases, leaving 8 bases between the germline ends. The CDR3 sequence is CASSYGGSTDTQYF. CDR3 DNA: TGTGCCAGCAGTTACGGGGGTTCCACAGATACGCAGTATTTT.

A single count supports this clone. This chain connects TRBV19 to TRBJ2-7; TRBD1 aligns across 8 bases. Germline values: CDR1 LNHDA, CDR2 SQIVND (reference sequence). This CDR3 comprises 15 residues. Germline trimming cut 4 bases from V and 3 bases from J; bases unmatched to any gene: 8. The CDR3 loop is CASSTRTGTLYEQYF. The CDR3 nucleotides read TGTGCCAGTAGTACTCGGACAGGGACCCTCTACGAGCAGTACTTC.

The chain combines TRBV7-7 with TRBJ1-2; 7 positions agree with TRBD1. The V and J ends lost 1 base and 0 bases, in that order; junction bases with no gene match: 11. Germline CDR1 reads SSHAT; CDR2 reads FNYEAQ (reference sequence). The CDR3 runs to 18 residues. The CDR3 is CASSLESDGTETNYGYTF. CDR3 nucleotides: TGTGCCAGCAGCTTAGAGTCCGACGGGACAGAGACTAACTATGGCTACACCTTC.

The chain couples TRBV5-5 to TRBJ2-5; weak D call: TRBD1 (5 bases). Germline lookup yields CDR1 SGHKS and CDR2 YYEKEE (reference sequence). The CDR3 runs to 14 residues. V lost 1 base to trimming and J lost 5 bases, with 12 bases between them. The CDR3 DNA follows: TGTGCCAGCAGCTTGTCGCAGGGAAGCGAGACCCAGTACTTC. Its protein is CASSLSQGSETQYF.

The V gene is TRBV18, the J gene TRBJ2-7; TRBD2 is a possible D gene (5 bases). V lost 4 bases and J 2 bases, leaving 12 bases between the germline ends. Germline V gene sequence: CDR1 KGHSH, CDR2 LQKENI. There are 14 residues in the CDR3. In DNA, the CDR3 is TGTGCCAGCTCACTCAACAGCGGAGCCTACGAGCAGTACTTC. Its protein product is CASSLNSGAYEQYF.